This record looks at one TCR beta chain sequence and its context. No antigen is known for it. The data stem from a study of cytomegalovirus exposure and HLA in healthy donors. Study-level points and caveats: Confirmation in vitro established that three CMV-associated chains were specific for CMV antigens.

The CDR3 sequence is 15 residues long. The V gene's germline CDR1 is SGHDN and CDR2 FVKESK. V shed 3 bases and J shed 1 base, with 12 bases lying between them. Primers included in the PCR were 60 Vbeta and 13 Jbeta primers. Libraries were prepared by immunoSEQ multiplex PCR; TCRdb keeps only in-frame clonotypes and omits some of them. The sample holds about 160,000 clones; 85% are singletons and the top ten take about 2.1%. The receptor was isolated from a man aged 18-30 years in good health and CMV-seropositive. Sequenced material: PBMCs. The V and J genes are TRBV14 and TRBJ1-1; D may be TRBD1 (5 bases). In nucleotides, the CDR3 is TGTGCCAGCAGCCATCAGTGGGGCACGAACACTGAAGCTTTCTTT. It yields the protein CASSHQWGTNTEAFF.